The entry below gives a single T cell receptor (beta chain) sequence along with its context. Its matching antigen is unknown. The source of the sample is a study of T-cell memory formation after mild COVID-19. Study background: TCR clustering was largely donor specific. Study outcomes and limitations: The authors did not confirm SARS-CoV-2 specificity of second-wave clones peaking day 37. Clones which contracted sat mainly in CM and EM if CD4+, and in EMRA if CD8+. The study detected some responding clones in pre-infection memory, suggesting cross-reactive memory joined.

CDR1 is MGHRA and CDR2 is YSYEKL in the germline V gene. There are 15 residues in the CDR3. The V end was cut by 0 bases, the J end by 0 bases, with 9 bases between. One entry per CDR3 protein results from TCRdb running MiXCR on the 5' RACE reads. The table has roughly 160,000 distinct CDR3 sequences, about 9.9% seen once. Material: PBMCs or a T cell subset sorted from them (not recorded which). This chain connects TRBV4-1 to TRBJ2-7; D ambiguous. The TCR was taken from a man aged 18 to 29 who had mild COVID-19 (a few samples of this study predate the infection). Cell type and time point are not known. The CDR3 nucleotides read TGCGCCAGCAGCCAAGATCTACGGAGCTCCTACGAGCAGTACGTC. Encoded protein: CASSQDLRSSYEQYV.